Presented here are 32 T cell receptor beta chains from one specimen sequenced in a study of T-cell memory formation after mild COVID-19. TCRdb re-called the 5' RACE reads through MiXCR, storing one row per CDR3 protein. The sample includes some 290,000 distinct CDR3 sequences, about 17% of them seen just once. The sequencing sample was made of PBMCs or a T cell subset sorted from them (not recorded which). These receptors all stem from a man younger than 30 who had mild COVID-19 (a few samples of this study predate the infection). Cell type and time point are not known.

This clonotype was counted only a few times. The chain joins TRBV11-2 to TRBJ2-3; D remains ambiguous. CDR3 length: 13 amino acids. Trimming cost V 0 bases and J 10 bases, with 11 bases left between them. The germline V gene has CDR1 SGHAT and CDR2 FQNNGV. The CDR3 sequence: CASSLDLEQSQYF. The CDR3, as DNA: TGTGCCAGCAGCTTAGATTTGGAGCAATCGCAGTATTTT. The full variable domain, in which reference TRBV11-2 and TRBJ2-3 provide the parts outside the CDR3, is EAGVAQSPRYKIIEKRQSVAFWCNPISGHATLYWYQQILGQGPKLLIQFQNNGVVDDSQLPKDRFSAERLKGVDSTLKIQPAKLEDSAVYLCASSLDLEQSQYFGPGTRLTVL.

This clonotype was detected only a few times. The chain combines TRBV27 with TRBJ2-1, with D perhaps TRBD2 (5 bases). The V end was cut by 7 bases, the J end by 7 bases, with 17 bases between. CDR3 length: 14 residues. Germline loops: CDR1 MNHEY, CDR2 SMNVEV (reference sequence). In nucleotides, the CDR3 is TGTGCCAGCAAAACGGACTCTAGTTGGAATGAGCAGTTCTTC. This sequence encodes CASKTDSSWNEQFF.

This clonotype was detected a few times. The J gene is TRBJ1-1, the V gene TRBV4-1; D is unclear. From germline, CDR1 is MGHRA and CDR2 YSYEKL. The germline V and J ends were trimmed by 8 bases and 7 bases, with 20 bases remaining between them. The CDR3 is 14 residues long. CDR3 nucleotides: TGCGCCAGCGGAGGCCCACCAGGCAACCGTGAAGCTTTCTTT. Its translation: CASGGPPGNREAFF.

As concerns this clonotype: At one of its ends the junction is not consistent with the germline gene, which may arise from a read error. The rearrangement uses TRBV7-7 and TRBJ2-5; the D gene is possibly TRBD1 (6 bases). Germline CDR1 SSHAT, CDR2 FNYEAQ (reference sequence). CDR3 length: 15 residues. The CDR3 reads CASSFSQGFQETQYF. Written as DNA, the CDR3 is TGTGCTAGCAGCTTCTCCCAGGGGTTCCAAGAGACCCAGTACTTC.

This rearrangement joins TRBV4-1 to TRBJ2-1; 7 bases agree with TRBD2. CDR1 is MGHRA, CDR2 YSYEKL, per germline. The CDR3 totals 14 residues. The V and J ends lost 4 bases and 12 bases, in that order; junction bases with no gene match: 12. DNA of the CDR3: TGCGCCAGCAGCCCAGCGGGACCTACAAGTTCGCAGTTCTTC. As protein: CASSPAGPTSSQFF.

This clonotype has only a few counts. The chain has TRBV29-1 and TRBJ1-4; D gene uncertain. This CDR3 has 12 amino acids. Germline CDR1 is SQVTM and CDR2 is ANQGSEA. V was trimmed by 6 bases and J by 5 bases, leaving 10 bases between them. The CDR3 reads CSVKESNEKLFF. DNA of the CDR3: TGCAGCGTGAAGGAATCGAATGAAAAACTGTTTTTT.

V usage is TRBV18 and J usage is TRBJ2-7; D might be TRBD2 (5 bases). Germline V CDR1 and CDR2: KGHSH, LQKENI. Trimming stripped 0 bases from V and 3 bases from J, with 12 bases between. The CDR3 has 15 amino acids. The DNA for the CDR3 is TGTGCCAGCTCACCACCAACGGGATTGGGCTACGAGCAGTACTTC. Translating it yields CASSPPTGLGYEQYF.

The rearrangement uses TRBV6-1 and TRBJ1-6; D gene ambiguous. The CDR3 extends over 14 amino acids. Germline V gene data show CDR1 as MNHNS and CDR2 as SASEGT. Between the trimmed V and J ends, which lost 7 bases and 4 bases, there was a span of 11 bases. The CDR3 is CASISTPYNSPLHF. The CDR3 DNA reads as TGTGCCAGCATTAGCACGCCGTATAATTCACCCCTCCACTTT.

There are a few counts of this clonotype. This rearrangement joins TRBV29-1 to TRBJ1-2; D gene ambiguous. CDR3 length equals 15 residues. CDR1 SQVTM and CDR2 ANQGSEA come from the germline V gene. V gave up 1 base and J gave up 5 bases, with 17 bases separating them. This CDR3 reads CSVEGGPRYDYGYTF. The CDR3 DNA reads as TGCAGCGTTGAAGGTGGGCCGAGGTATGATTATGGCTACACCTTC.

This clonotype occurred a few times. J is TRBJ1-6 and V is TRBV7-9; D is unresolved. V was cut by 3 bases and J by 11 bases, with 11 bases left in between. Germline V gene data show CDR1 as SEHNR and CDR2 as FQNEAQ (reference sequence). The CDR3 runs 13 residues. For the CDR3, the DNA is TGTGCCAGCAGCTTGATGGAACAGACACCCCTCCACTTT. Encoded protein: CASSLMEQTPLHF.

The CDR3 DNA reads TGCAGCGTAGCGGGGACCGGGGAGCTGTTTTTT. Encoded protein: CSVAGTGELFF. The chain recombines TRBV29-1 with TRBJ2-2; 7 bases align to TRBD2. Germline V gene lookup returns CDR1 SQVTM and CDR2 ANQGSEA. V shed 6 bases and J 5 bases; nucleotides not matched to a gene: 0. CDR3 length: 11 residues.

This chain connects TRBV5-1 to TRBJ1-1; 7 nucleotides agree with TRBD1. The CDR3 has 14 amino acids. J was trimmed by 6 bases and V by 3 bases; bases with no gene match: 8. CDR1 SGHRS and CDR2 YFSETQ come from the germline V gene. The CDR3 DNA follows: TGCGCCAGCAGCTCCAATCCAGGGGGGGCTGAAGCTTTCTTT. As protein: CASSSNPGGAEAFF.

The genes are TRBV5-1 and TRBJ2-1, with TRBD2 identical over 12 bases. J gave up 5 bases and V 4 bases, and 10 bases lay outside the gene matches. The CDR3 is made up of 17 amino acids. CDR1 and CDR2 (germline): SGHRS, YFSETQ. For the CDR3, the DNA is TGCGCCAGCAGCGCCTCCATTAGACTAGCGGGGGACAATGAGCAGTTCTTC. As protein: CASSASIRLAGDNEQFF. The full variable domain, in which reference TRBV5-1 and TRBJ2-1 provide the parts outside the CDR3, is KAGVTQTPRYLIKTRGQQVTLSCSPISGHRSVSWYQQTPGQGLQFLFEYFSETQRNKGNFPGRFSGRQFSNSRSEMNVSTLELGDSALYLCASSASIRLAGDNEQFFGPGTRLTVL.

This clonotype was counted a few times. This chain links TRBV7-2 with TRBJ2-1; TRBD1 matches at 9 bases. Germline values: CDR1 SGHTA, CDR2 FQGNSA. The CDR3 sequence is 16 residues long. The ends lost 0 bases at V and 3 bases at J; junction bases unmatched: 3. Here the CDR3 DNA reads TGTGCCAGCAGCTTAGCCTGGGACAGGGTCTACAATGAGCAGTTCTTC. This codes for CASSLAWDRVYNEQFF.

The CDR3 bases are TGTGCCATCAGCGGCACGGACAGGGACTATGGCTACACCTTC. Translated, it gives CAISGTDRDYGYTF. The chain uses TRBV10-3 and TRBJ1-2; 8 bases map to TRBD1. V dropped 6 bases and J dropped 3; count of bases not matched to a gene: 6. Germline CDR1 reads ENHRY; CDR2 reads SYGVKD. The CDR3 runs 14 residues.

This clonotype was seen a handful of times. The chain joins TRBV6-2 or TRBV6-3 to TRBJ1-4; TRBD1 matches 9 bases. Germline assignment: CDR1 MNHEY and CDR2 SVGEGT. The length of the CDR3 is 15 residues. J gave up 2 bases and V 6 bases, and 4 bases lay outside the gene matches. The CDR3 DNA follows: TGTGCCAGCAGACGCGACAGGGGGACTAATGAAAAACTGTTTTTT. It encodes CASRRDRGTNEKLFF.

This clonotype has only a few counts. The chain combines TRBV6-5 with TRBJ1-1, with D uncertain. Germline CDR1 and CDR2: MNHEY and SVGAGI. Trimming cost V 0 bases and J 4 bases, with 9 bases left between them. The CDR3 is 14 amino acids. CDR3 in amino acids: CASSYSGGRTEAFF. The CDR3 coding sequence is TGTGCCAGCAGTTACTCTGGAGGGCGCACTGAAGCTTTCTTT.

The genes are TRBV7-2 and TRBJ2-1; D gene uncertain. The CDR3 loop spans 13 amino acids. V gave up 5 bases and J gave up 10 bases, with 15 bases separating them. Germline CDR1 SGHTA, CDR2 FQGNSA. CDR3 loop: CASSPVILHEQFF. CDR3 coding DNA: TGTGCCAGCAGCCCCGTCATTTTGCACGAGCAGTTCTTC.

The rearrangement joins TRBV6-2 or TRBV6-3 to TRBJ1-1, with TRBD1 matching 8 bases. CDR1 is MNHEY and CDR2 is SVGEGT in the germline V gene. After removal of 10 bases from V and 1 base from J, the junction contained 8 bases not matched to a gene. The CDR3 is made up of 14 amino acids. The CDR3 DNA reads as TGTGCCATCTCGACAGGGGTGGGGAACACTGAAGCTTTCTTT. Protein sequence: CAISTGVGNTEAFF.

The chain combines TRBV29-1 with TRBJ1-4; 8 nucleotides line up with TRBD1. Germline V gene data show CDR1 as SQVTM and CDR2 as ANQGSEA. The CDR3 runs to 13 residues. The V gene end was trimmed by 5 bases and the J gene end by 8 bases; junction bases not matched to a gene: 7. The CDR3 coding sequence is TGCAGCGTTAAGACAGGGGCATCAGAAAAACTGTTTTTT. Protein sequence: CSVKTGASEKLFF.

With regard to this clonotype: This may be a read error, as it is one base from a much larger clone. The rearrangement joins TRBV11-1 to TRBJ2-5; 7 bases align to TRBD1. Per the germline V gene, CDR1 is SGHAT and CDR2 is FQDESV (reference sequence). The CDR3 contains 13 residues. The CDR3 loop reads CASSHGTEETQCF. The CDR3 DNA follows: TGTGCCAGCAGCCATGGGACAGAAGAGACCCAGTGCTTC.

This rearrangement joins TRBV6-2 or TRBV6-3 to TRBJ1-5, with D maybe TRBD1 (6 bases). This CDR3 comprises 17 residues. The V and J ends lost 3 bases and 2 bases respectively, with 17 bases between them. From germline, CDR1 is MNHEY and CDR2 SVGEGT. In nucleotides, the CDR3 is TGTGCCAGCAGTTATCGGCGGGGGGCGCGAGGCAATCAGCCCCAGCATTTT. Residues: CASSYRRGARGNQPQHF.

This clonotype showed up many times. The chain employs TRBV7-2 and TRBJ2-3, with D unresolved. The CDR3 has 13 residues. Germline values: CDR1 SGHTA, CDR2 FQGNSA. With 3 bases removed from V and 2 bases from J, the gap between germline ends came to 6 bases. The CDR3 protein is CASSFTDTDTQYF. CDR3 nucleotide sequence: TGTGCCAGCAGCTTTACAGACACAGATACGCAGTATTTT.

The V and J genes are TRBV29-1 and TRBJ2-7; 7 bases are shared with TRBD1. The CDR3 sequence is 14 residues long. J lost 0 bases, V lost 4 bases, and 6 bases had no gene match. The germline gives CDR1 SQVTM, CDR2 ANQGSEA. The CDR3, as DNA: TGCAGCGTTGCGGGACAGTCATCCTCCTACGAGCAGTACTTC. Its protein product is CSVAGQSSSYEQYF.

The V gene is TRBV7-6, the J gene TRBJ1-2, with 7 bases identical to TRBD1. The germline V gene has CDR1 SGHVS and CDR2 FNYEAQ. The trim removed 6 bases at V and 8 bases at J, leaving 15 bases unmatched. The CDR3 covers 15 residues. The CDR3 nucleotides are TGTGCCAGCAGGCCTGCACAGGGGAGGTCGGGCGGCTACACCTTC. Amino acids: CASRPAQGRSGGYTF.

A few counts support this clonotype. The chain couples TRBV20-1 to TRBJ1-4; possibly TRBD1 for D (5 bases). This CDR3 region has 12 residues. CDR1 is DFQATT and CDR2 is SNEGSKA in the germline V gene (reference sequence). CDR3 sequence (DNA): TGCAGCCCAGGGAGACCTAATGAAAAACTGTTTTTT. Protein product: CSPGRPNEKLFF.

This clonotype was observed a few times. The J gene is TRBJ2-1, the V gene TRBV24-1; D is perhaps TRBD1 or TRBD2 (6 bases each). Germline V gene lookup returns CDR1 KGHDR and CDR2 SFDVKD. Trimming pared 3 bases from V and 5 bases from J, leaving 16 bases between. CDR3 length: 16 amino acids. The CDR3 region has the DNA TGTGCCACCAGTGATGGGGGGCGGGTCTGGAACAATGAGCAGTTCTTC. This gives the protein CATSDGGRVWNNEQFF.

This clonotype has only a few counts. The J gene is TRBJ1-2, the V gene TRBV7-2; D is uncertain. The germline V and J ends were trimmed by 5 bases and 5 bases, with 18 bases remaining between them. CDR1 and CDR2 (germline): SGHTA, FQGNSA. This CDR3 comprises 15 residues. The DNA for the CDR3 is TGTGCCAGCAGCGAGCGGGCCTCGCAAGGGTATGGCTACACCTTC. It is translated as CASSERASQGYGYTF.

The chain couples TRBV6-2 or TRBV6-3 to TRBJ1-1; TRBD1 is a possible D gene (6 bases). CDR1 and CDR2 from the germline V gene are MNHEY and SVGEGT. V dropped 5 bases and J dropped 0 bases, with 16 bases sitting between them. This CDR3 has 16 amino acids. The CDR3 loop reads CASSNPEGDMNTEAFF. The CDR3, as DNA: TGTGCCAGCAGTAACCCGGAGGGGGACATGAACACTGAAGCTTTCTTT.

The V call is TRBV5-6, the J call TRBJ1-5, with 7 bases fitting TRBD1. The CDR3 loop spans 16 amino acids. The trim removed 0 bases at V and 0 bases at J, leaving 3 bases unmatched. Germline V gene sequence: CDR1 SGHDT, CDR2 YYEEEE. CDR3 in DNA: TGTGCCAGCAGCTTGGCGGGACAGTTTAGCAATCAGCCCCAGCATTTT. This translates into CASSLAGQFSNQPQHF.

This clonotype was observed at least ten times. The chain has TRBV28 and TRBJ2-1, with 9 bases lining up with TRBD1. Germline V CDR1 and CDR2: MDHEN, SYDVKM. The ends lost 6 bases at V and 3 bases at J; junction bases unmatched: 6. The CDR3 has 15 amino acids. The CDR3 here is CASRSPGQGYNEQFF. The CDR3 DNA reads as TGTGCCAGCAGATCCCCGGGACAGGGCTACAATGAGCAGTTCTTC.

This clonotype showed up just a few times. The chain employs TRBV6-2 or TRBV6-3 and TRBJ2-7; 12 nucleotides match TRBD2. CDR3 size: 19 residues. CDR1 MNHEY and CDR2 SVGEGT come from the germline V gene. Trimming at V came to 2 bases and at J to 7 bases, leaving 18 bases not matched to a gene. The CDR3 protein is CASSYQPLAGGHPSGEQYV. Here the CDR3 DNA reads TGTGCCAGCAGTTACCAACCTCTAGCGGGGGGGCATCCTTCCGGAGAGCAGTACGTC.